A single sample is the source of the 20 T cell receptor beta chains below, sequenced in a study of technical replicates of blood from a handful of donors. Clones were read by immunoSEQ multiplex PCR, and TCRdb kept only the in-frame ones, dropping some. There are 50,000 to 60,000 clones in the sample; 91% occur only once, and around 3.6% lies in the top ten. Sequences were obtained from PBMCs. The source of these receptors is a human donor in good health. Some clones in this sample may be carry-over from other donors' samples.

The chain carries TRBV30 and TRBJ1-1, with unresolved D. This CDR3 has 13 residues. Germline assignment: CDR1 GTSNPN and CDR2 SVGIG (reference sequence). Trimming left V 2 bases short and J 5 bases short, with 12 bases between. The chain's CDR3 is CAWSLGGYTEAFF. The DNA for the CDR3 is TGTGCCTGGAGTCTAGGTGGGTATACTGAAGCTTTCTTT.

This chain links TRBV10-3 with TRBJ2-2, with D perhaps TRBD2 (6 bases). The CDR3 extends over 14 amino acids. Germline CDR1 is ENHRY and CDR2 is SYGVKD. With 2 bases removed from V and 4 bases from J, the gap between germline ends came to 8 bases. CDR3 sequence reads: CAISEAGGTGELFF. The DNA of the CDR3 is TGTGCCATCAGTGAGGCCGGGGGCACCGGGGAGCTGTTTTTT.

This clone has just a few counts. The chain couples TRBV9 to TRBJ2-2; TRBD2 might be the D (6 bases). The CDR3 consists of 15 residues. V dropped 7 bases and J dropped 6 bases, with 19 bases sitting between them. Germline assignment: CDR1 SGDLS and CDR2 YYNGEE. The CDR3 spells CASSGGGGKAGELFF. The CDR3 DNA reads TGTGCCAGCTCTGGAGGTGGGGGGAAAGCCGGGGAGCTGTTTTTT.

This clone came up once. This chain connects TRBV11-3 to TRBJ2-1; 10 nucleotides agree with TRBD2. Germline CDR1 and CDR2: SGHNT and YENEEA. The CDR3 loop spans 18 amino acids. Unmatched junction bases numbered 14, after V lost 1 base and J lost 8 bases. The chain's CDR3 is CASSLGLRLAGVTDEQFF. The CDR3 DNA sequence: TGTGCCAGCAGCTTAGGTTTAAGGCTAGCGGGAGTTACAGATGAGCAGTTCTTC.

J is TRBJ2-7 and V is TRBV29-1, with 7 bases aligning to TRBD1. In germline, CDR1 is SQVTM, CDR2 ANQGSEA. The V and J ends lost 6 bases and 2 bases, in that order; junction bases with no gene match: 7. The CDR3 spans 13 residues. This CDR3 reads CSVAQGNPYEQYF. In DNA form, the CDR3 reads TGCAGCGTAGCACAGGGGAACCCCTACGAGCAGTACTTC.

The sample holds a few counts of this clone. The CDR3 DNA follows: TGTGCCAGTAGTCCTGGACAGGGGGTGGTTGGCTACACCTTC. Its translation: CASSPGQGVVGYTF. The chain is built from TRBV19 and TRBJ1-2, with TRBD1 matching over 10 bases. CDR3 length: 14 residues. Per the germline V gene, CDR1 is LNHDA and CDR2 is SQIVND (reference sequence). The V and J ends lost 5 bases and 7 bases, in that order; junction bases with no gene match: 7.

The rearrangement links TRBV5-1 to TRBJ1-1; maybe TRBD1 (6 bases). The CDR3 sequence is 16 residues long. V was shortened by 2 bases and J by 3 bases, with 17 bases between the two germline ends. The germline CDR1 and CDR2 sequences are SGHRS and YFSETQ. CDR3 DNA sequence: TGCGCCAGCAGCTTATCTGGACAGCAATCCTACACTGAAGCTTTCTTT. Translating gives CASSLSGQQSYTEAFF.

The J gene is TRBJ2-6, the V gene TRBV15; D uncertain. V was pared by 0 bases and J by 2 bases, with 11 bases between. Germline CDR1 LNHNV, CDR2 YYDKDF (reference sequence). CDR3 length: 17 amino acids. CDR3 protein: CATSRDSPVTGANVLTF. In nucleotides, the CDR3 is TGTGCCACCAGCAGAGATAGTCCGGTGACTGGGGCCAACGTCCTGACTTTC.

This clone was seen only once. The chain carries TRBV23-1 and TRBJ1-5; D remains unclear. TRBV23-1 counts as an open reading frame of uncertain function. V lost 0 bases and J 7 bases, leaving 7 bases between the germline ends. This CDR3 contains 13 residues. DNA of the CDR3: TGCGCCAGCAGTCAATCGGCAGGACAGCCCCAGCATTTT. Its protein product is CASSQSAGQPQHF.

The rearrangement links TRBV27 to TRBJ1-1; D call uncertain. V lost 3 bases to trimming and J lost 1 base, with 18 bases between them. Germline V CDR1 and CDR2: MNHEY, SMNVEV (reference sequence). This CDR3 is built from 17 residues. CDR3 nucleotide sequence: TGTGCCAGCAGTTTTCGGCAGCTGGGCGGAGGGAACACTGAAGCTTTCTTT. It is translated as CASSFRQLGGGNTEAFF.

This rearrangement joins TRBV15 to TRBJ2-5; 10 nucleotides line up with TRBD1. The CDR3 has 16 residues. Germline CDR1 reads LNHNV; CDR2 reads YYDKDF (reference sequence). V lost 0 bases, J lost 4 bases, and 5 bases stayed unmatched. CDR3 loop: CATSREGQGLVETQYF. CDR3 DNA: TGTGCCACCAGCAGAGAGGGACAGGGGCTGGTAGAGACCCAGTACTTC.

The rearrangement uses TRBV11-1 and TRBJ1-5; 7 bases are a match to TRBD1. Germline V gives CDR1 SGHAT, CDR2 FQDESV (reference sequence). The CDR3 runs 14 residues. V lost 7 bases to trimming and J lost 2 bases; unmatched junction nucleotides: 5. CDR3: CASNPTGRNQPQHF. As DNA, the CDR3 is TGTGCCAGCAACCCGACAGGGCGCAATCAGCCCCAGCATTTT.

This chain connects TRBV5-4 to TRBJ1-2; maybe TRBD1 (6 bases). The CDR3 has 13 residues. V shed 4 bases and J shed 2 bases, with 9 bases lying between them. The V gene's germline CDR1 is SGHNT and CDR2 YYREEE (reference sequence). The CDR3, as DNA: TGTGCCAGCAGCCAGGACAGCAACTATGGCTACACCTTC. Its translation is CASSQDSNYGYTF.

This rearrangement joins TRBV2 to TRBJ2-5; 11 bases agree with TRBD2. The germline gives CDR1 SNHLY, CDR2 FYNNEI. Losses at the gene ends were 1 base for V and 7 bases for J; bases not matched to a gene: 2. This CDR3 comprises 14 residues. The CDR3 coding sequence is TGTGCCAGCAGTGAAGGGGGACTAGCGGTGACCCAGTACTTC. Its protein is CASSEGGLAVTQYF.

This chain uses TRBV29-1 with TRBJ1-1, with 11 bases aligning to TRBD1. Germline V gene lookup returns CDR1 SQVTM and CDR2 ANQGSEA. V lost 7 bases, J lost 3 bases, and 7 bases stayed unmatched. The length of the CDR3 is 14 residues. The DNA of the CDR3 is TGCAGCGGGTCGGACAGGGGGCCCGACACTGAAGCTTTCTTT. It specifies CSGSDRGPDTEAFF.

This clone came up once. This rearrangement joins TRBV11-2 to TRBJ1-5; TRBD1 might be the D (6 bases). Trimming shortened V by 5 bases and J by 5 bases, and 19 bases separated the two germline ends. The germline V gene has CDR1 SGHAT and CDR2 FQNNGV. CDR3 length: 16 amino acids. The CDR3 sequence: CASSPEPTGLDQPQHF. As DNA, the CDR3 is TGTGCCAGCAGCCCCGAACCCACAGGGTTGGATCAGCCCCAGCATTTT.

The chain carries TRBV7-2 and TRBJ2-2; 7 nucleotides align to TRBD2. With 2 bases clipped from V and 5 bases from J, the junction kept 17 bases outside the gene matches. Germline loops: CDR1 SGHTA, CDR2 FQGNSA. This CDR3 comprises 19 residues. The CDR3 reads CASSLNSRPVGGGTGELFF. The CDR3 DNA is TGTGCCAGCAGCTTAAATAGCCGACCCGTTGGGGGGGGAACCGGGGAGCTGTTTTTT.

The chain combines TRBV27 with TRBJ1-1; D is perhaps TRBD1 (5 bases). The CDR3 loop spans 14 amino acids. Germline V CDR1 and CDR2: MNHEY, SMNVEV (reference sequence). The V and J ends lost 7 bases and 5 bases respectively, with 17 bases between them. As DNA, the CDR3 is TGTGCCAGCACCCCTGGGGGGTTTAATACTGAAGCTTTCTTT. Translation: CASTPGGFNTEAFF.

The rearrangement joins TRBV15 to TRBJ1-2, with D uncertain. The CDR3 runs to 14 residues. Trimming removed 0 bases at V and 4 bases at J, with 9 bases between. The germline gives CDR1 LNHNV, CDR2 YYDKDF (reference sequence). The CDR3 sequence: CATSRDTVSYGYTF. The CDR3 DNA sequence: TGTGCCACCAGCAGAGATACAGTTTCCTATGGCTACACCTTC.

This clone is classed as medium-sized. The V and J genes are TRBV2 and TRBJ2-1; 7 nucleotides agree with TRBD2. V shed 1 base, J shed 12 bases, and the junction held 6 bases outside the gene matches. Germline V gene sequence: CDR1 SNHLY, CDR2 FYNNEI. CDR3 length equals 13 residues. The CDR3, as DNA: TGTGCCAGCAGTGAAGGGGGGGGAAGTTGGCAGTTCTTC. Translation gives CASSEGGGSWQFF.